The 5 T cell receptor beta chains reported below all come from one sample, sequenced in a study of blood T cell repertoires in COVID-19. Profiling relied on immunoSEQ multiplex PCR, and the TCRdb table lists in-frame clones only, not all of them. The table has fewer than 250,000 clones, about 81% seen once. Sequencing was performed on peripheral blood. Receptors originate from a woman aged 60 to 75 with COVID-19, enrolled during active disease.

This chain links TRBV11-1 with TRBJ1-1; weak D call: TRBD1 (5 bases). Germline V gives CDR1 SGHAT, CDR2 FQDESV (reference sequence). V was shortened by 0 bases and J by 2 bases, with 13 bases between the two germline ends. This CDR3 comprises 16 residues. The CDR3 loop reads CASSLAGVQGNTEAFF. The CDR3 nucleotides read TGTGCCAGCAGCTTAGCGGGTGTCCAGGGTAACACTGAAGCTTTCTTT.

This sequence joins TRBV6-5 and TRBJ1-5, with 7 bases fitting TRBD1. The CDR3 contains 14 residues. V lost 7 bases and J lost 9; bases outside the gene matches: 12. Per germline, CDR1 MNHEY and CDR2 SVGAGI. CDR3 residues: CASNPLGQTLPQHF. CDR3 DNA sequence: TGTGCCAGCAACCCATTGGGACAGACTTTGCCCCAGCATTTT.

The chain recombines TRBV2 with TRBJ2-1, with 10 bases lining up with TRBD2. CDR3 length: 16 residues. J lost 12 bases, V lost 6 bases, and 17 bases had no gene match. Germline-derived CDR1 and CDR2 are SNHLY and FYNNEI. For the CDR3, the DNA is TGTGCCAGCAGCCCCCGGACTAGCGGAGGACAGATAGGGCAGTTCTTC. Translated: CASSPRTSGGQIGQFF.

The gene calls are TRBV6-5 and TRBJ1-6; TRBD1 matches at 11 bases. J lost 10 bases, V lost 6 bases, and 5 bases had no gene match. The CDR3 length is 14 residues. In germline, CDR1 is MNHEY, CDR2 SVGAGI. The DNA of the CDR3 is TGTGCCAGCAGCGGGACAGGGGGTGGGTCACCCCTCCACTTT. Its translation: CASSGTGGGSPLHF.

This clone occurred a few times. Other DNA sequences in this sample translate to the same CDR3. The chain couples TRBV10-3 to TRBJ2-5; a weak D match, TRBD2 (6 bases). V was trimmed by 6 bases and J by 3 bases, leaving 14 bases between them. There are 14 residues in the CDR3. Germline CDR1 and CDR2: ENHRY and SYGVKD. The CDR3 sequence is CAISENGGEETQYF. The CDR3 region has the DNA TGTGCCATCAGCGAGAATGGAGGGGAAGAGACCCAGTACTTC.